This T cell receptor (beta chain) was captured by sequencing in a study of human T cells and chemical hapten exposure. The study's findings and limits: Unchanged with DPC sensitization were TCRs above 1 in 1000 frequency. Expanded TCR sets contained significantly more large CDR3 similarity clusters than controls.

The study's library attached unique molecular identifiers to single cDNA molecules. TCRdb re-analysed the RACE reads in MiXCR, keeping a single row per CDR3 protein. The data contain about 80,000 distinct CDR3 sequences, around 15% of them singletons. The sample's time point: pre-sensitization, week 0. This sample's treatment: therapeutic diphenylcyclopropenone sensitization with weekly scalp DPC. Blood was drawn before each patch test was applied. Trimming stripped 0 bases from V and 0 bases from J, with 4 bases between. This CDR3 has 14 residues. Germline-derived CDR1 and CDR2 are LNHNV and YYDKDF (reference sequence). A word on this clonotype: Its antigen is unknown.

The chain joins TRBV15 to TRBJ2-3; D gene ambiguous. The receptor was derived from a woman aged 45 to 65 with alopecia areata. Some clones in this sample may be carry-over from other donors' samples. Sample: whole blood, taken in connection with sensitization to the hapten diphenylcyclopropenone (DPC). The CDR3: CATSRERSTDTQYF. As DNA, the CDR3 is TGTGCCACCAGCAGAGAACGTAGCACAGATACGCAGTATTTT.